The clone carrying this TCR beta chain was seen repeatedly, ten times or more. Its target is not known. The CDR3 is 16 amino acids. Trimming at V came to 3 bases and at J to 0 bases, leaving 6 bases not matched to a gene. CDR1 and CDR2 (germline): SGHNT, YYREEE (reference sequence). Reverse transcription of approximately 500 ng total RNA with a constant-region primer produced TCR beta cDNA. Generation of the TCR beta libraries relied on three nested multiplex PCR rounds using slightly modified ARM-PCR. PCR rounds one and two used TRBV1-TRBV30 forward primers with a C-beta reverse primer for about 9 cycles each. A single record per CDR3 protein comes from TCRdb applying MiXCR to the multiplex PCR reads. This table has just over 300,000 distinct CDR3 sequences, around three fifths appearing once. The blood RNA (from unsorted whole blood) was obtained, and germline DNA was also extracted. This specimen belongs to a study of tumor-infiltrating lymphocytes in primary liver carcinoma.

Whole-study findings and limits: Tumor region pairs shared more overlap than did tumor-adjacent and tumor-blood pairs.

The receptor was isolated from a young woman with primary liver carcinoma and hepatitis B virus infection. The sequencing sample was made of peripheral blood. The rearrangement joins TRBV5-4 to TRBJ2-1; TRBD2 aligns across 7 bases. The CDR3 DNA reads as TGTGCCAGCAGCTGGGGAGCGGGGAGCTCCTACAATGAGCAGTTCTTC. It is translated as CASSWGAGSSYNEQFF. The full variable domain, in which reference TRBV5-4 and TRBJ2-1 provide the parts outside the CDR3, is ETGVTQSPTHLIKTRGQQVTLRCSSQSGHNTVSWYQQALGQGPQFIFQYYREEENGRGNFPPRFSGLQFPNYSSELNVNALELDDSALYLCASSWGAGSSYNEQFFGPGTRLTVL.